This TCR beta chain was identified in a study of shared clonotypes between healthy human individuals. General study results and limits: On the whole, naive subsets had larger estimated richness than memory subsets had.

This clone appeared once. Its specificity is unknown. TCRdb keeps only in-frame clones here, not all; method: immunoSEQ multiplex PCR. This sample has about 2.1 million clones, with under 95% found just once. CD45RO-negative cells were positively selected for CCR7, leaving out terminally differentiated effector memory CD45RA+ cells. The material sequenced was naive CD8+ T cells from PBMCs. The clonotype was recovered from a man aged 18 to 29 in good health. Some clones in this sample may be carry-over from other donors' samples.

As DNA, the CDR3 is TGTGCCAGCAGCTCACGGACAGGGTCTAACTACGAGCAGTACTTC. This sequence encodes CASSSRTGSNYEQYF. The chain employs TRBV7-8 and TRBJ2-7; 8 bases map to TRBD1. V gave up 4 bases and J gave up 3 bases; unmatched junction bases: 8. The CDR3 is 15 amino acids. CDR1 is SGHVS and CDR2 is FQNEAQ in the germline V gene.